This TCR beta chain was sequenced in a study of blood T cell repertoires in COVID-19. Study summary: Collection of acute and convalescent COVID-19 samples took place in the United States, Italy and Spain. T cells, B-cell-depleted T cells, or PBMCs supplied cDNA or gDNA.

Sequencing was performed with immunoSEQ multiplex PCR; in TCRdb, only in-frame clones are kept and a portion is missing. The sample yields 40,000 or so clones, roughly 81% seen once. V lost 2 bases and J lost 6, with 14 bases in between. Germline V gene data show CDR1 as MNHNS and CDR2 as SASEGT. This CDR3 has 15 amino acids. The specimen was peripheral blood. The V call is TRBV6-1, the J call TRBJ1-5; maybe TRBD1 (5 bases). The sequence was obtained from a woman between 65 and 79 years old with acute or convalescent COVID-19. The DNA for the CDR3 is TGTGCCAGCAGTGAAATTGGGGCCGTCGGTCAGCCCCAGCATTTT. Protein sequence: CASSEIGAVGQPQHF.